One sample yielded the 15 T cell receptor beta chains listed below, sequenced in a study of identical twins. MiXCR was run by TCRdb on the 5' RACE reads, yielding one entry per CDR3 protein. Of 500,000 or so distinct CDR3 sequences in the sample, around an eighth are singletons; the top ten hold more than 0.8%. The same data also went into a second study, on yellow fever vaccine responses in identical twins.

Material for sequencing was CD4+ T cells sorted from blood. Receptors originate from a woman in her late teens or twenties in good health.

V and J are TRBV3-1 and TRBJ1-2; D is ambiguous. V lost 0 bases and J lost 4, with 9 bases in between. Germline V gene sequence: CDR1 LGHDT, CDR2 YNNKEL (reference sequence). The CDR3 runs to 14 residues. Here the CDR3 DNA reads TGTGCCAGCAGCCAAGAGAGGACTTCCTATGGCTACACCTTC. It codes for CASSQERTSYGYTF.

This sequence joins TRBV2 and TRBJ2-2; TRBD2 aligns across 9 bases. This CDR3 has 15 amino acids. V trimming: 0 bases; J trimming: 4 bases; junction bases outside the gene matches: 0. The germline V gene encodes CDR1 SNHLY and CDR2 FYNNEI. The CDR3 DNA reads TGTGCCAGCAGTGAAGCTAGCGGGAGCACCGGGGAGCTGTTTTTT. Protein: CASSEASGSTGELFF.

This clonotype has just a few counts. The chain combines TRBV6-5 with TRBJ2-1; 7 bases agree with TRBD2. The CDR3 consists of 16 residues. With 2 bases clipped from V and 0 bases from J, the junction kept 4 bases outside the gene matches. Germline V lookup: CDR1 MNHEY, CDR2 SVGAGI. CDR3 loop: CASSYDPGGSYNEQFF. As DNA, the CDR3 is TGTGCCAGCAGTTACGATCCGGGAGGCTCCTACAATGAGCAGTTCTTC.

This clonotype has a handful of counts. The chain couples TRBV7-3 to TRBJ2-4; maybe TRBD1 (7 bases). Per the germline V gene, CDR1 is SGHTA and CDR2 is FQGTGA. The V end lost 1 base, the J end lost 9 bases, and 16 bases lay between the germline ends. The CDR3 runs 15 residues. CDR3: CASSLNGQAGGIQYF. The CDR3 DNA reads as TGTGCCAGCAGCTTAAATGGACAGGCCGGGGGCATTCAGTACTTC.

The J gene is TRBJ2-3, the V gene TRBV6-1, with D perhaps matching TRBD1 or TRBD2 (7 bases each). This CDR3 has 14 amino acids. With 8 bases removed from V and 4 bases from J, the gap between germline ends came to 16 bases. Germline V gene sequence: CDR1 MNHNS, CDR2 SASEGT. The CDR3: CASLIPGGADTQYF. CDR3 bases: TGTGCCAGCTTGATACCAGGGGGGGCAGATACGCAGTATTTT.

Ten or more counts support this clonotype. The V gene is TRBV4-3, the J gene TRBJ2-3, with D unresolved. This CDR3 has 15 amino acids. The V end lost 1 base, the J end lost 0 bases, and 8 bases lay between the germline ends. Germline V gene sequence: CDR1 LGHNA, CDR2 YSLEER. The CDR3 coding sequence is TGCGCCAGCAGCCAAGTTAGTATGAGCACAGATACGCAGTATTTT. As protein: CASSQVSMSTDTQYF.

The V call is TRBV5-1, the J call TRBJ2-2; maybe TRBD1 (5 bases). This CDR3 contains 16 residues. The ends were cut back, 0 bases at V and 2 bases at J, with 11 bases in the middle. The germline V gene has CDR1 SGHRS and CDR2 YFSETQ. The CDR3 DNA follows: TGCGCCAGCAGCTTGGGCCCCGGACAAAACACCGGGGAGCTGTTTTTT. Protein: CASSLGPGQNTGELFF.

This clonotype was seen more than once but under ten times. The CDR3 loop reads CATSTEGVQNTGELFF. In DNA, the CDR3 is TGTGCCACCAGCACAGAAGGAGTACAGAACACCGGGGAGCTGTTTTTT. This sequence joins TRBV15 and TRBJ2-2; D ambiguous. This CDR3 is 16 amino acids long. V shed 4 bases and J shed 1 base, with 13 bases lying between them. The germline CDR1 and CDR2 sequences are LNHNV and YYDKDF (reference sequence). The full variable domain, rest sourced from reference TRBV15 and TRBJ2-2, is DAMVIQNPRYQVTQFGKPVTLSCSQTLNHNVMYWYQQKSSQAPKLLFHYYDKDFNNEADTPDNFQSRRPNTSFCFLDIRSPGLGDTAMYLCATSTEGVQNTGELFFGEGSRLTVL.

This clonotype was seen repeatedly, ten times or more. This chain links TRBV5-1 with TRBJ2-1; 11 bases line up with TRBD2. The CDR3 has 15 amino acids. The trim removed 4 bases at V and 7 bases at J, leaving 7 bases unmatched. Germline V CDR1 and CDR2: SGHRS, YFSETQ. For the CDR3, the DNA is TGCGCCAGCAGCGCACTAGCGGGGGCTGGGAATGAGCAGTTCTTC. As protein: CASSALAGAGNEQFF.

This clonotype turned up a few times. In DNA form, the CDR3 reads TGCAGTGCTAGAGATCAAGAGTTTAACTATGGCTACACCTTC. It encodes CSARDQEFNYGYTF. The J gene is TRBJ1-2, the V gene TRBV20-1; D is uncertain. Trimming shortened V by 0 bases and J by 1 base, and 9 bases separated the two germline ends. CDR1 is DFQATT and CDR2 is SNEGSKA in the germline V gene (reference sequence). This CDR3 is 14 amino acids long.

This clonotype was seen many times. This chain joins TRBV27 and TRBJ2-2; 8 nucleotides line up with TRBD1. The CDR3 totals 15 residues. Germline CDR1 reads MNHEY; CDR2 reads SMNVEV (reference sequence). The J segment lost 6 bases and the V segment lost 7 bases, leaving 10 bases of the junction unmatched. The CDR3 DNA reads TGTGCCAGCAAACCCCGGGAACAGGGGGCCGGGGAGCTGTTTTTT. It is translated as CASKPREQGAGELFF.

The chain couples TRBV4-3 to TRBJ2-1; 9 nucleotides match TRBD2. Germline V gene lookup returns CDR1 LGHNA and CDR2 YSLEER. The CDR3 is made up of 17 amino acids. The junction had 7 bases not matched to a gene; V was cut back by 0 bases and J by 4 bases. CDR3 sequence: CASSQDLAGIPYNEQFF. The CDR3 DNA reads TGCGCCAGCAGCCAAGATCTAGCGGGGATACCTTACAATGAGCAGTTCTTC.

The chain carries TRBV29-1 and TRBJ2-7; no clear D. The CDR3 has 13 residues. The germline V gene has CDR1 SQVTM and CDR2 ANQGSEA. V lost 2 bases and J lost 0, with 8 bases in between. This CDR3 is CSVEIPGSYEQYF. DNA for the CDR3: TGCAGCGTTGAAATTCCAGGCTCCTACGAGCAGTACTTC.

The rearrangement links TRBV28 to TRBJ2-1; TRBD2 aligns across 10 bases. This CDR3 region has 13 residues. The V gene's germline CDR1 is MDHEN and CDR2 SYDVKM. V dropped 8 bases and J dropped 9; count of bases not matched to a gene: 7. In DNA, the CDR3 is TGTGCCAGCTTTAGCGGGAGGCGCCTTGAGCAGTTCTTC. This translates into CASFSGRRLEQFF. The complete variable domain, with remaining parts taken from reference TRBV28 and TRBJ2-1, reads DVKVTQSSRYLVKRTGEKVFLECVQDMDHENMFWYRQDPGLGLRLIYFSYDVKMKEKGDIPEGYSVSREKKERFSLILESASTNQTSMYLCASFSGRRLEQFFGPGTRLTVL.

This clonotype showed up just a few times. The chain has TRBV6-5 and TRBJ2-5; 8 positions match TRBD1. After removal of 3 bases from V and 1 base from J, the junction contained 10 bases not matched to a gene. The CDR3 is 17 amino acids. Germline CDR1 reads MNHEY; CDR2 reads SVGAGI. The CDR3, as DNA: TGTGCCAGCAGTTATTGGGGGCCGGGACAGGCCCAAGAGACCCAGTACTTC. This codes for CASSYWGPGQAQETQYF.